Below are 2 T cell receptor beta chains sequenced from a single sample in a study of long-term antiretroviral therapy in people with HIV. Sequencing relied on immunoSEQ assay v3.0, run at survey level. Assay: immunoSEQ multiplex PCR; the TCRdb copy retains only in-frame clones and omits some. The profile shows under 20,000 clones, around four fifths of them singletons. The sample here was unsorted PBMCs, taken 2.1 years before starting antiretroviral therapy. The receptors originated from a young man with HIV.

V usage is TRBV10-3 and J usage is TRBJ2-1; D may be TRBD2 (6 bases). From germline, CDR1 is ENHRY and CDR2 SYGVKD. With 2 bases removed from V and 6 bases from J, the gap between germline ends came to 11 bases. CDR3 length: 14 residues. CDR3 sequence: CAISEGPSANEQFF. CDR3 sequence (DNA): TGTGCCATCAGTGAGGGGCCTAGCGCCAATGAGCAGTTCTTC.

This sequence joins TRBV7-2 and TRBJ2-1; no clear D gene. The CDR3 has 12 residues. CDR1 is SGHTA, CDR2 FQGNSA, per germline. V shed 2 bases and J shed 6 bases, with 5 bases lying between them. CDR3 coding DNA: TGTGCCAGCAGCTTAACCGGCAATGAGCAGTTCTTC. It yields the protein CASSLTGNEQFF. Complete variable domain (other parts from reference TRBV7-2 and TRBJ2-1): GAGVSQSPSNKVTEKGKDVELRCDPISGHTALYWYRQSLGQGLEFLIYFQGNSAPDKSGLPSDRFSAERTGGSVSTLTIQRTQQEDSAVYLCASSLTGNEQFFGPGTRLTVL.